This T cell receptor beta chain came from a study of T cells in Graves' hyperthyroidism and ophthalmopathy. This clonotype has a handful of counts. The TCR beta CDR3 regions underwent amplification using RNA transcripts as the source. The TCR CDR3 was amplified in a first-round RT-PCR using the HTBI primer set. TCRdb called the multiplex PCR reads again in MiXCR, with one record for every CDR3 protein. The table has 450,000 to 600,000 distinct CDR3 sequences, just under 20% seen once. This clonotype was obtained from a man aged 35 to 55 with Graves' ophthalmopathy. The material sequenced was blood.

For the CDR3, the DNA is TGTGCCAGCCAAGCGGGGGCGCGGGGCTATGGCTACACCTTC. The encoded protein is CASQAGARGYGYTF. The chain employs TRBV6-1 and TRBJ1-2; D is perhaps TRBD1 (6 bases). There are 14 residues in the CDR3. In germline, CDR1 is MNHNS, CDR2 SASEGT. V was pared by 8 bases and J by 4 bases, with 17 bases between.